The next 24 T cell receptor beta chains were all read from a single sample in a study of regulatory T cells in long-lasting Graves disease. Researchers made TCR beta libraries by using iRepertoire HTBI primers and running Arm-PCR on CDR3 regions. TCRdb re-derived calls from the multiplex PCR reads in MiXCR, one entry per CDR3 protein. The table shows 510,000 or so distinct CDR3 sequences, with around 12% occurring only once. The time point was: newly diagnosed GD, antithyroid drugs for less than 3 months. Following extraction of RNA from PBMCs, that RNA was used to make the TCR library. The same data also contributed to another study, on T cells in Graves' hyperthyroidism and ophthalmopathy.

Sequenced here: peripheral blood mononuclear cells (PBMCs), sampled at new diagnosis, from a patient treated with antithyroid drugs. The receptors derive from a woman between 25 and 40 years old with Graves disease.

The chain has TRBV20-1 and TRBJ2-1, with D tentatively TRBD1 or TRBD2 (5 bases each). The CDR3 contains 17 residues. CDR1 and CDR2 (germline): DFQATT, SNEGSKA (reference sequence). V shed 3 bases and J shed 9 bases, with 27 bases lying between them. The CDR3 sequence is CSASPGRARSRLSEQFF. The CDR3 DNA reads as TGCAGTGCTAGCCCAGGGCGGGCCAGATCCCGCCTCAGTGAGCAGTTCTTC.

This chain connects TRBV7-2 to TRBJ2-3, with 12 bases fitting TRBD2. This CDR3 has 17 residues. The V gene end was trimmed by 3 bases and the J gene end by 2 bases; junction bases not matched to a gene: 6. The V gene's germline CDR1 is SGHTA and CDR2 FQGNSA. CDR3: CASSFGLAGILTDTQYF. As DNA, the CDR3 is TGTGCCAGCAGCTTCGGACTAGCGGGGATCCTCACAGATACGCAGTATTTT.

This chain's CDR3 is CASSLMTVEAFF. The CDR3 DNA reads as TGTGCCAGCAGTCTAATGACGGTTGAAGCTTTCTTT. This chain connects TRBV5-6 to TRBJ1-1; no firm D call. Germline V gives CDR1 SGHDT, CDR2 YYEEEE. V was cut by 5 bases and J by 7 bases, with 12 bases left in between. This CDR3 spans 12 amino acids.

The J gene is TRBJ2-7, the V gene TRBV28; maybe TRBD1 (6 bases). The CDR3 runs to 11 residues. Trimming left V 6 bases short and J 8 bases short, with 11 bases between. Per germline, CDR1 MDHEN and CDR2 SYDVKM. DNA of the CDR3: TGTGCCAGCAGCCCAGGGGTGAAGCAGTACTTC. Translated, it gives CASSPGVKQYF.

This clonotype was seen ten or more times. V usage is TRBV27 and J usage is TRBJ1-6; no clear D gene. Per germline, CDR1 MNHEY and CDR2 SMNVEV (reference sequence). Deletions cut 11 bases from V and 10 bases from J, with 9 bases between. The CDR3 is 10 amino acids. The CDR3 DNA reads as TGTGCCCGCCTGCTCTCACCCCTCCACTTT. Residues: CARLLSPLHF.

This chain joins TRBV9 and TRBJ2-1, with a tentative D call TRBD2 (6 bases). Germline CDR1 is SGDLS and CDR2 is YYNGEE. Trimming pared 4 bases from V and 2 bases from J, leaving 16 bases between. This CDR3 is built from 16 residues. CDR3 sequence (DNA): TGTGCCAGCAGCCCCCCTGGGGGGAGCGCCTACAATGAGCAGTTCTTC. It is translated as CASSPPGGSAYNEQFF.

This clonotype has a count of ten or more. The rearrangement links TRBV6-1 to TRBJ1-5; perhaps TRBD1 as D (6 bases). CDR1 and CDR2 from the germline V gene are MNHNS and SASEGT. The CDR3 is made up of 14 amino acids. V lost 6 bases and J lost 0, with 9 bases in between. The CDR3 here is CASREGGSNQPQHF. In nucleotides, the CDR3 is TGTGCCAGCAGGGAGGGGGGTAGCAATCAGCCCCAGCATTTT.

This clonotype appeared many times. The V and J genes are TRBV11-2 and TRBJ2-7; possible D gene TRBD2, 6 bases. V was clipped by 2 bases and J by 2 bases, with 16 bases between them. Germline CDR1 and CDR2: SGHAT and FQNNGV. This CDR3 is built from 16 residues. The CDR3 DNA follows: TGTGCCAGCAGCTTAAGGTTCGGAGGGGAGACCTACGAGCAGTACTTC. It translates to CASSLRFGGETYEQYF.

This clonotype was recorded at least ten times. The CDR3 region has the DNA TGTGCCAGCGGTCATTTTGGGACTAGCTCCTACAATGAGCAGTTCTTC. The encoded protein is CASGHFGTSSYNEQFF. The chain has TRBV2 and TRBJ2-1; 8 positions match TRBD2. CDR3 length equals 16 residues. CDR1 and CDR2 (germline): SNHLY, FYNNEI. V lost 8 bases and J lost 0; bases outside the gene matches: 9.

This clonotype was observed at least ten times. V and J are TRBV3-1 and TRBJ2-4; weak D call: TRBD1 (6 bases). Germline assignment: CDR1 LGHDT and CDR2 YNNKEL (reference sequence). The germline V and J ends were trimmed by 1 base and 3 bases, with 10 bases remaining between them. There are 15 residues in the CDR3. The CDR3 spells CASSQVSDSKNIQYF. The CDR3 nucleotides read TGTGCCAGCAGCCAAGTCTCGGACAGCAAAAACATTCAGTACTTC.

The chain combines TRBV19 with TRBJ1-2; 8 positions agree with TRBD1. This CDR3 has 14 residues. V shed 8 bases and J 7 bases; nucleotides not matched to a gene: 12. Germline CDR1 reads LNHDA; CDR2 reads SQIVND (reference sequence). The CDR3 protein is CASCRTGYPSGYTF. DNA for the CDR3: TGTGCCAGTTGTCGGACAGGGTATCCTTCTGGCTACACCTTC.

At least ten counts were recorded for this clonotype. The rearrangement links TRBV30 to TRBJ2-2, with D perhaps assigned TRBD1 or TRBD2 (5 bases each). The germline V gene encodes CDR1 GTSNPN and CDR2 SVGIG (reference sequence). Trimming took off 1 base at V and 5 bases at J, with 14 bases between the two ends. The CDR3 consists of 15 residues. The CDR3: CAWSDGAGPTGELFF. The CDR3 DNA is TGTGCCTGGAGTGACGGGGCAGGACCAACCGGGGAGCTGTTTTTT.

In this sample, this clonotype turned up many times. The J gene is TRBJ1-2, the V gene TRBV7-2; D uncertain. The CDR3 consists of 15 residues. V was clipped by 0 bases and J by 4 bases, with 12 bases between them. Per germline, CDR1 SGHTA and CDR2 FQGNSA. CDR3 nucleotides: TGTGCCAGCAGCTTAGCCGCGGAACAGTCCTATGGCTACACCTTC. This sequence encodes CASSLAAEQSYGYTF.

This clonotype was counted a few times. CDR3 bases: TGTGCCAGTAGTAGTAGCGGGAGGGCCGGCTACAATGAGCAGTTCTTC. It yields the protein CASSSSGRAGYNEQFF. The V and J genes are TRBV19 and TRBJ2-1; 11 bases align to TRBD2. Germline CDR1 reads LNHDA; CDR2 reads SQIVND (reference sequence). CDR3 length equals 16 residues. V was clipped by 4 bases and J by 3 bases; unmatched bases: 5. The whole variable domain, filled in from reference TRBV19 and TRBJ2-1, reads DGGITQSPKYLFRKEGQNVTLSCEQNLNHDAMYWYRQDPGQGLRLIYYSQIVNDFQKGDIAEGYSVSREKKESFPLTVTSAQKNPTAFYLCASSSSGRAGYNEQFFGPGTRLTVL.

This clonotype was picked up many times. V usage is TRBV7-2 and J usage is TRBJ2-7, with 7 bases matching TRBD2. Trimming cost V 4 bases and J 3 bases; bases outside gene matches: 6. The CDR3 runs 14 residues. Germline lookup yields CDR1 SGHTA and CDR2 FQGNSA. This CDR3 reads CASSSGTNSYEQYF. CDR3 sequence (DNA): TGTGCCAGCAGCTCGGGGACTAATAGCTACGAGCAGTACTTC.

This clonotype showed up just a few times. This chain uses TRBV19 with TRBJ2-5; no definite D call. The ends were cut back, 5 bases at V and 5 bases at J, with 12 bases in the middle. The germline gives CDR1 LNHDA, CDR2 SQIVND (reference sequence). The CDR3 contains 13 residues. CDR3 in DNA: TGTGCCAGTAGTTCTATGAATAGGGAGACCCAGTACTTC. Protein product: CASSSMNRETQYF. Complete variable domain (other parts from reference TRBV19 and TRBJ2-5): DGGITQSPKYLFRKEGQNVTLSCEQNLNHDAMYWYRQDPGQGLRLIYYSQIVNDFQKGDIAEGYSVSREKKESFPLTVTSAQKNPTAFYLCASSSMNRETQYFGPGTRLLVL.

This clonotype was observed many times. The chain joins TRBV12-3 or TRBV12-4 to TRBJ1-2; 8 nucleotides align to TRBD1. V gave up 7 bases and J gave up 8 bases; unmatched junction bases: 18. The CDR3 length is 16 residues. The CDR3 DNA follows: TGTGCCAGCACTCCAGGGGGCGGCGGCTTTCTGGAAGGCTACACCTTC. Translation gives CASTPGGGGFLEGYTF.

At least ten counts were recorded for this clonotype. The chain combines TRBV11-2 with TRBJ1-4, with a tentative D call TRBD1 (5 bases). The ends were cut back, 5 bases at V and 1 base at J, with 8 bases in the middle. CDR1 and CDR2 from the germline V gene are SGHAT and FQNNGV. The CDR3 has 14 amino acids. In nucleotides, the CDR3 is TGTGCCAGCAGCGCGACAGTAACTAATGAAAAACTGTTTTTT. Translating gives CASSATVTNEKLFF.

The V gene is TRBV20-1, the J gene TRBJ2-5; 7 bases are shared with TRBD2. CDR1 DFQATT and CDR2 SNEGSKA come from the germline V gene (reference sequence). The CDR3 runs to 13 residues. J gave up 2 bases and V 3 bases, and 3 bases lay outside the gene matches. Here the CDR3 reads CSARWEGQETQYF. The DNA for the CDR3 is TGCAGTGCTAGGTGGGAGGGGCAAGAGACCCAGTACTTC.

This clonotype was seen ten or more times. The chain couples TRBV12-3 or TRBV12-4 to TRBJ1-5; D is undetermined. The CDR3 extends over 13 amino acids. Trimming shortened V by 6 bases and J by 7 bases, and 13 bases separated the two germline ends. The DNA of the CDR3 is TGTGCCAGCAGACCCACAGCGGGGCAGCCCCAGCATTTT. It codes for CASRPTAGQPQHF.

The sample holds many counts of this clonotype. The V call is TRBV2, the J call TRBJ2-2; no reliable D call. This CDR3 has 15 amino acids. V was trimmed by 2 bases and J by 0 bases, leaving 7 bases between them. Germline CDR1 and CDR2: SNHLY and FYNNEI. CDR3 residues: CASSERVSNTGELFF. The CDR3 DNA sequence: TGTGCCAGCAGTGAAAGGGTTTCGAACACCGGGGAGCTGTTTTTT.

This clonotype has a count of ten or more. This rearrangement joins TRBV11-2 to TRBJ2-1; D not resolved. The CDR3 is 13 residues long. Germline-derived CDR1 and CDR2 are SGHAT and FQNNGV. Trimming stripped 1 base from V and 4 bases from J, with 5 bases between. The CDR3 DNA sequence: TGTGCCAGCAGCTTAGGAGGATACAATGAGCAGTTCTTC. Translating it yields CASSLGGYNEQFF. The full variable domain, in which reference TRBV11-2 and TRBJ2-1 provide the parts outside the CDR3, is EAGVAQSPRYKIIEKRQSVAFWCNPISGHATLYWYQQILGQGPKLLIQFQNNGVVDDSQLPKDRFSAERLKGVDSTLKIQPAKLEDSAVYLCASSLGGYNEQFFGPGTRLTVL.

This clonotype has ten or more counts. The V gene is TRBV12-3 or TRBV12-4, the J gene TRBJ2-5, with D perhaps given as TRBD1 or TRBD2 (5 bases each). V lost 6 bases and J lost 11, with 16 bases in between. The CDR3 length is 12 residues. As DNA, the CDR3 is TGTGCCAGCAGCTGGGACGTTGGTATTCAGTACTTC. Translation gives CASSWDVGIQYF.

The rearrangement links TRBV5-1 to TRBJ1-6; 8 nucleotides match TRBD1. This CDR3 spans 14 amino acids. The germline V gene has CDR1 SGHRS and CDR2 YFSETQ. Unmatched junction bases numbered 4, after V lost 3 bases and J lost 8 bases. The CDR3 reads CASSWGQADSPLHF. The CDR3 DNA follows: TGCGCCAGCAGCTGGGGACAGGCCGATTCACCCCTCCACTTT.